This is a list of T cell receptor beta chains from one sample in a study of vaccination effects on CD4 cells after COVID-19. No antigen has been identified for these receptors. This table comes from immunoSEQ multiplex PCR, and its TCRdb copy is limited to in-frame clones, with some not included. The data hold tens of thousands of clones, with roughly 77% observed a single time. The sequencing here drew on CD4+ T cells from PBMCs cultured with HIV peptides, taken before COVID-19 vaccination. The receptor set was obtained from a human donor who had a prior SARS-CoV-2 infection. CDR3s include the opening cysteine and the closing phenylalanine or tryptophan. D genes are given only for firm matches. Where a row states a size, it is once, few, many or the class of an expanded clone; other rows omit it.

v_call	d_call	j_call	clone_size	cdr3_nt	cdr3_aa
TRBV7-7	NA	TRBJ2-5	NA	TGTGCTAGCAGCCCCCAGCTAGCCCAAGAGACCCAGTACTTC	CASSPQLAQETQYF
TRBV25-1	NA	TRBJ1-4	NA	TGTGCCAGCAGTGAATCCGTGGCCCTCATTAATGAAAAACTGTTTTTT	CASSESVALINEKLFF
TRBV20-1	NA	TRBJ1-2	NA	TGCAGTGCTGGAAGTGGCTATGGCTACACCTTC	CSAGSGYGYTF
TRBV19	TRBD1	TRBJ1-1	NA	TGTGCCAGTAGATCGGGACAGGGGGCTGGACAAGCTTTCTTT	CASRSGQGAGQAFF
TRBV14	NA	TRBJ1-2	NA	TGTGCCAGCAGCCAAGCAACGGGAACTTCAAACTATGGCTACACCTTC	CASSQATGTSNYGYTF
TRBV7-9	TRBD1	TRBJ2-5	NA	TGTGCCAGCAGCTTAGGGGACAGAACCGGAGGGACCCAGTACTTC	CASSLGDRTGGTQYF
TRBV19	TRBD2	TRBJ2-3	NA	TGTGCCAGTAGAAAGACTAGCGATGGCACAGATACGCAGTATTTT	CASRKTSDGTDTQYF
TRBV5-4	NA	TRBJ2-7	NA	TGTGCCAGCAGCTTGGTTGCGGGGGAGCAGTACTTC	CASSLVAGEQYF
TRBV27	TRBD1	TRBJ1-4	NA	TGTGCCAGCAGGAGACTTGGGACAGCTGAAAATGAAAAACTGTTTTTT	CASRRLGTAENEKLFF
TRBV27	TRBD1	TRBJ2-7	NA	TGTGCCAGCAGTCCAATCGACAGGGGGTTGCACGAGCAGTACTTC	CASSPIDRGLHEQYF
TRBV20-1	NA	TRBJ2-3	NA	TGCAGTGTTGGGGTATTAGATACGCAGTATTTT	CSVGVLDTQYF
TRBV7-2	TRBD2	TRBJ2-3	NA	TGTGCCAGCAGCTTCTCTAGCGGGGGGGAGACAGATACGCAGTATTTT	CASSFSSGGETDTQYF
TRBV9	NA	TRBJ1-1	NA	TGTGCCAGCAGCGTAGAGGTGAACACTGAAGCTTTCTTT	CASSVEVNTEAFF
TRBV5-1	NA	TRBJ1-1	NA	TGCGCCAGCAGCTTGTATGGGCAGAACACTGAAGCTTTCTTT	CASSLYGQNTEAFF
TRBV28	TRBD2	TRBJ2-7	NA	TGTGCCAGCAGTTTAGGTTCTAGCGGCTACGAGCAGTACTTC	CASSLGSSGYEQYF
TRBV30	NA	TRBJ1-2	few	TGTGCCTGGAGCCCAGTCTCCACTAACTATGGCTACACCTTC	CAWSPVSTNYGYTF
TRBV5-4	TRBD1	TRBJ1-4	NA	TGTGCCAGCAGCTTGACGCTACAGGGGCTTGATGAAAAACTGTTTTTT	CASSLTLQGLDEKLFF
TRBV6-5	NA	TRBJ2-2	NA	TGTGCCAGCAGTTGGGGTTCGGGCGTCCCCGGGGAGCTGTTTTTT	CASSWGSGVPGELFF
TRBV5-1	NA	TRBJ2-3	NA	TGCGCCAGCAGCTTGGGGCTTCCCACAGATACGCAGTATTTT	CASSLGLPTDTQYF
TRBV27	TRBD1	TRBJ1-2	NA	TGTGCCAGCAGCCCCAGGGGGGATATCTATGGCTACACCTTC	CASSPRGDIYGYTF
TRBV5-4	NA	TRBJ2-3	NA	TGTGCCAGCAGCCCGATTCCGGTGTCGGGGCCAGATACGCAGTATTTT	CASSPIPVSGPDTQYF
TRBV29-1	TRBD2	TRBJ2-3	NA	TGCAGCGTTGTTGTGGCTAGCGGGAGCCGGGGCACAGATACGCAGTATTTT	CSVVVASGSRGTDTQYF
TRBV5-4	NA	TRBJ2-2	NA	TGTGCCAGCACTACCTCTCGAGGGGCCACCGGGGAGCTGTTTTTT	CASTTSRGATGELFF
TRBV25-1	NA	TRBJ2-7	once	TGTGCCAGCAGCCTGGAGTTTAGCTCCTACGAGCAGTACTTC	CASSLEFSSYEQYF
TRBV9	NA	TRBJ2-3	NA	TGTGCCAGCAGCCCCCAAAGTGGACGCACAGATACGCAGTATTTT	CASSPQSGRTDTQYF
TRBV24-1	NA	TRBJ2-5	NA	TGTGCCACCAGTGATTTACTCGATGGGGAGACCCAGTACTTC	CATSDLLDGETQYF
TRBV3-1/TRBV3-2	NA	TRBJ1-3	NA	TGTGCCAGCAGCCAAATGGGTGGAAACACCATATATTTT	CASSQMGGNTIYF
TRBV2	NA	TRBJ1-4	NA	TGTGCCAGCAGTGTTGGTACGGGGGGGGGCGAAAAACTGTTTTTT	CASSVGTGGGEKLFF
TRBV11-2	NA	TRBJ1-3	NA	TGTGCCAGCAGCAGTTACCGCGACAGCTCTGGAAACACCATATATTTT	CASSSYRDSSGNTIYF
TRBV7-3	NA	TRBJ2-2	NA	TGTGCCAGCAGCTTGGGCGGGTCCACCGGGGAGCTGTTTTTT	CASSLGGSTGELFF
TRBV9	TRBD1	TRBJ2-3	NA	TGTGCCAGCAGCGCAACCCCTGAGACAGGGTTAGAAACAGATACGCAGTATTTT	CASSATPETGLETDTQYF
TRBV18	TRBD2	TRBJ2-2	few	TGTGCCAGCTCACCCACGGGGCTAGCGGGCACCGGGGAGCTGTTTTTT	CASSPTGLAGTGELFF
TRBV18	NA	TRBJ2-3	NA	TGTGCCAGCTCGCCGGTAGATACGCAGTATTTT	CASSPVDTQYF
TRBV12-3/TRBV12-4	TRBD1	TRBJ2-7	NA	TGTGCCAGCACTAATAGGGACAGGGGCGAGCAGTACTTC	CASTNRDRGEQYF
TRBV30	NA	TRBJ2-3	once	TGTGCCTGGAGTAGACGGGATGATACGCAGTATTTT	CAWSRRDDTQYF
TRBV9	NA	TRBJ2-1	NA	TGTGCCAGCAGCGTAGGATCGGGAGCTTACAATGAGCAGTTCTTC	CASSVGSGAYNEQFF
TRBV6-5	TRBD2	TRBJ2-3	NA	TGTGCCAGCAAGGCTAGCGGGGGGACAGATACGCAGTATTTT	CASKASGGTDTQYF
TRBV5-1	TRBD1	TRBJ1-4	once	TGCGCCAGCAGTAGACAGGGGTCTAATGAAAAACTGTTTTTT	CASSRQGSNEKLFF
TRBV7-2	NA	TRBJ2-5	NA	TGTGCCAGCAGCTTAGTTGGCAGTCAAGAGACCCAGTACTTC	CASSLVGSQETQYF
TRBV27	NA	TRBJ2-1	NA	TGTGCCAGCAAATGGGCCGGGGTGAGCGATGAGCAGTTCTTC	CASKWAGVSDEQFF
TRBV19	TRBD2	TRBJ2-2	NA	TGTGCCAGTAGTATACCCCATCTGGGGACTAGCGGGAGGACAGGGGAGCTGTTTTTT	CASSIPHLGTSGRTGELFF
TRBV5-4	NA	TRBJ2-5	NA	TGTGCCAGCAGCTACGGGCCCTTAGAAGAGACCCAGTACTTC	CASSYGPLEETQYF
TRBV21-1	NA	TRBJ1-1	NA	TGTGCCAGCAGCCAACCCACTGCGAACACTGAAGCTTTCTTT	CASSQPTANTEAFF
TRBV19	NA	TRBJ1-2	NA	TGTGCCAGTCGCTTCGGACCTCCTAACTATGGCTACACCTTC	CASRFGPPNYGYTF
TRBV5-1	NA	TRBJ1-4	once	TGCGCCAGCAGCAGGACAGCGACCTTAACAACTAATGAAAAACTGTTTTTT	CASSRTATLTTNEKLFF
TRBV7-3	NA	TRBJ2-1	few	TGTGCCAGCAGCTTAACGGGGGGCCCCACAATAGGGGACAATGAGCAGTTCTTC	CASSLTGGPTIGDNEQFF
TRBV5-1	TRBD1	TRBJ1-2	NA	TGCGCCAGCAGCCCTAGTCCCGGGACAGGGGTCGGTGGCTACACCTTC	CASSPSPGTGVGGYTF
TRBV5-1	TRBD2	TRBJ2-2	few	TGCGCCAGCAGCTTGGGACTAGCGGGACACACCGGGGAGCTGTTTTTT	CASSLGLAGHTGELFF
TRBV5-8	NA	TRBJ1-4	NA	TGTGCCAGCAGCTCCTCTTCCGGCAGTTTTAATGAAAAACTGTTTTTT	CASSSSSGSFNEKLFF
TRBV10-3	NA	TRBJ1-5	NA	TGTGCCATCAGTGAGGCCGGGACGGCAGATAGCAATCAGCCCCAGCATTTT	CAISEAGTADSNQPQHF
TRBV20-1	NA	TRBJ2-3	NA	TGCAGTGCTAGTTCTAGAGCAGATACGCAGTATTTT	CSASSRADTQYF
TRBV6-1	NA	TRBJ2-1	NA	TGTGCCAGCAGTGAACAACCCGCAAGCTCCTACAATGAGCAGTTCTTC	CASSEQPASSYNEQFF
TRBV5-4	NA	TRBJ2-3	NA	TGTGCCAGCAGCAGGAACTACGACTACACAGATACGCAGTATTTT	CASSRNYDYTDTQYF
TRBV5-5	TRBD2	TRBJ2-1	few	TGTGCCAGCAGCTTGTATATAGCGGGAGGTTATGAGCAGTTCTTC	CASSLYIAGGYEQFF
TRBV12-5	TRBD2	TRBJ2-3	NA	TGTGCTAGTGGTTCCGGTAGCGGGGGCACAGATACGCAGTATTTT	CASGSGSGGTDTQYF
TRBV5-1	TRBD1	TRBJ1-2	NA	TGCGCCAGCAGCTTGGCTAGGACTACAGGGGGATGGGGCTACACCTTC	CASSLARTTGGWGYTF
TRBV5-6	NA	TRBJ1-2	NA	TGTGCCAGCAGCGAGGTCAGAGTCTATGGCTACACCTTC	CASSEVRVYGYTF
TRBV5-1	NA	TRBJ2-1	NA	TGCGCCAGCAGCCCCGCGGGCGGACGCAATGAGCAGTTCTTC	CASSPAGGRNEQFF
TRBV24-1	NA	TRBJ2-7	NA	TGTGCCACCAGTGATAATTACGAGCAGTACTTC	CATSDNYEQYF